Following are 7 T cell receptor beta chains from one sample sequenced in a study of tumor-infiltrating lymphocytes in localized non-small cell lung cancer (dated by TCRdb to the early 2020s). The protocol used for the library was the immunoSEQ multiplex PCR assay. TCRdb carries this immuneACCESS record with in-frame sequences only. Its versions omit some clonotypes, under half of them owing to an unresolved V gene in the studies checked, with the rest unexplained. This sample holds thousands of clones; less than 70% were observed only once. The top ten hold about 13% of the sample. The sequenced sample was uninvolved lung tissue not adjacent to the tumor. Receptors were obtained from a human donor with non-small cell lung cancer.

By share of the sample, this clone is large. V is TRBV4-1 and J is TRBJ2-5; 11 bases fit TRBD2. Germline values: CDR1 MGHRA, CDR2 YSYEKL. Trimming at V came to 0 bases and at J to 7 bases, leaving 10 bases not matched to a gene. The CDR3 contains 17 residues. CDR3 in DNA: TGCGCCAGCAGCCAAGAGGGGGTAGCGGGGGGGCTGGGGACCCAGTACTTC. It specifies CASSQEGVAGGLGTQYF.

This clone was seen only a few times. V is TRBV19 and J is TRBJ2-7, with D perhaps TRBD1 (6 bases). The CDR3 covers 15 residues. CDR1 and CDR2 from the germline V gene are LNHDA and SQIVND (reference sequence). V lost 2 bases and J lost 3, with 14 bases in between. The DNA for the CDR3 is TGTGCCAGTAGTATATCCCCCCTGACAGGCTACGAGCAGTACTTC. This gives the protein CASSISPLTGYEQYF.

The chain joins TRBV6-1 to TRBJ1-2; TRBD1 might be the D (5 bases). Looked up from germline, CDR1 is MNHNS and CDR2 is SASEGT. Trimming removed 5 bases from V and 4 bases from J, with 11 bases in between. The CDR3 runs to 13 residues. The CDR3 region has the DNA TGTGCCAGCAGTAGCAGGGAGACCTATGGCTACACCTTC. This gives the protein CASSSRETYGYTF.

This clone was recorded once. V and J are TRBV14 and TRBJ1-5; D is uncertain. Germline CDR1 is SGHDN and CDR2 is FVKESK. The CDR3 has 13 amino acids. V was cut by 0 bases and J by 4 bases, with 4 bases left in between. The CDR3 is CASSQDHNQPQHF. For the CDR3, the DNA is TGTGCCAGCAGCCAAGATCATAATCAGCCCCAGCATTTT.

The chain combines TRBV6-6 with TRBJ1-1; 8 bases align to TRBD1. Germline V lookup: CDR1 MNHNY, CDR2 SVGAGI (reference sequence). The CDR3 contains 14 residues. V gave up 6 bases and J gave up 5 bases; unmatched junction bases: 8. The CDR3 is CASSLKGTGTEAFF. The CDR3 DNA is TGTGCCAGCAGCCTAAAGGGGACAGGAACTGAAGCTTTCTTT.

This clone is a singleton in its sample. The gene calls are TRBV6-9 and TRBJ2-7; 7 bases fit TRBD1. V shed 3 bases, J shed 2 bases, and the junction held 13 bases outside the gene matches. The CDR3 sequence is 17 residues long. The V gene's germline CDR1 is MNHGY and CDR2 SVAAGI. CDR3 in amino acids: CASSYLAYNRGTYEQYF. CDR3 bases: TGTGCCAGCAGTTACCTCGCCTACAACAGGGGTACCTACGAGCAGTACTTC.

The rearrangement joins TRBV29-1 to TRBJ2-1; D is uncertain. The CDR3 contains 10 residues. Per germline, CDR1 SQVTM and CDR2 ANQGSEA. V dropped 6 bases and J dropped 8 bases, with 8 bases sitting between them. The CDR3 reads CSVTRDEQFF. CDR3 in DNA: TGCAGCGTCACACGTGATGAGCAGTTCTTC.